This T cell receptor (beta chain) was retrieved from a study of cytomegalovirus exposure and HLA in healthy donors. This PCR relied on a set of 60 Vbeta primers and 13 Jbeta primers. The assay was immunoSEQ multiplex PCR, and TCRdb's table has in-frame clones only and misses some. The data contain around 150,000 clones, 75% of them singletons. This clone was detected only a few times. Sequencing was performed on PBMCs. The TCR sequence derives from a woman aged 40 to 50 in good health and CMV-seropositive.

The CDR3 nucleotides read TGTGCCAGCGGACAGGCCCCCACAGATACGCAGTATTTT. This sequence encodes CASGQAPTDTQYF. The rearrangement uses TRBV5-4 and TRBJ2-3; the match to TRBD1 covers 7 bases. V lost 7 bases, J lost 2 bases, and 4 bases stayed unmatched. Germline V lookup: CDR1 SGHNT, CDR2 YYREEE (reference sequence). The CDR3 is 13 residues long.